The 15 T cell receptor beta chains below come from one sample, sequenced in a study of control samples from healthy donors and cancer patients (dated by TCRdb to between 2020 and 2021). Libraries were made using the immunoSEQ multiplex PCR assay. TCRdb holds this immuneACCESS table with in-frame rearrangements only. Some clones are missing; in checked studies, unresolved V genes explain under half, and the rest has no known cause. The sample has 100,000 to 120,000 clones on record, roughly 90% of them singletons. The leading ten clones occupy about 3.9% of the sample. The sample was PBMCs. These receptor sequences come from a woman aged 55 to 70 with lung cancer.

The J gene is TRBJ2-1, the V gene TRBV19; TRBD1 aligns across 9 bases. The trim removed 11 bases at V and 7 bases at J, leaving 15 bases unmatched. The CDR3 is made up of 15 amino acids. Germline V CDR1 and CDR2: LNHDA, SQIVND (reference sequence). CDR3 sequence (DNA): TGTGCCGGGTCCCCGGGTCTAGGGACAGGGAATGAGCAGTTCTTC. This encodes CAGSPGLGTGNEQFF.

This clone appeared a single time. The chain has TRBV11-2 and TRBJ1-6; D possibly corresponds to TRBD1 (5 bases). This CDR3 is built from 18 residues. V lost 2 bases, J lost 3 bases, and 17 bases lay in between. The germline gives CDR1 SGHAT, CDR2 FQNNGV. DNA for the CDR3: TGTGCCAGCAGCTTATCGGTCTCCGGGGGAGGCTATAATTCACCCCTCCACTTT. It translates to CASSLSVSGGGYNSPLHF.

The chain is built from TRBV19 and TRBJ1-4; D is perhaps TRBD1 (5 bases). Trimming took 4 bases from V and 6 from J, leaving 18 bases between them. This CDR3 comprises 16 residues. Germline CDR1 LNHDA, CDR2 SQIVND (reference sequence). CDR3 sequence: CASSRMTKGGDEKLFF. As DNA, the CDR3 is TGTGCCAGTAGTAGGATGACAAAAGGAGGGGATGAAAAACTGTTTTTT. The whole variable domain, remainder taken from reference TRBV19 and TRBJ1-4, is DGGITQSPKYLFRKEGQNVTLSCEQNLNHDAMYWYRQDPGQGLRLIYYSQIVNDFQKGDIAEGYSVSREKKESFPLTVTSAQKNPTAFYLCASSRMTKGGDEKLFFGSGTQLSVL.

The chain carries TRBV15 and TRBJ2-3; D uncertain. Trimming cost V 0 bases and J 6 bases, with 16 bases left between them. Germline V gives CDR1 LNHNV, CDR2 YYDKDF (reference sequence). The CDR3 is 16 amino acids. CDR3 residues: CATSREVFVGVDTQYF. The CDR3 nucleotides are TGTGCCACCAGCAGAGAGGTTTTCGTTGGGGTCGATACGCAGTATTTT. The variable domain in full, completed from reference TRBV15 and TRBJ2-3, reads DAMVIQNPRYQVTQFGKPVTLSCSQTLNHNVMYWYQQKSSQAPKLLFHYYDKDFNNEADTPDNFQSRRPNTSFCFLDIRSPGLGDTAMYLCATSREVFVGVDTQYFGPGTRLTVL.

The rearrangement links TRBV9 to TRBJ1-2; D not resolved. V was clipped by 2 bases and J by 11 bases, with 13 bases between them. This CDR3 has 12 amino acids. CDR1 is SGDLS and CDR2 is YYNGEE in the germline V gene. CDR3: CASSVDGRRYTF. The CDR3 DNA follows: TGTGCCAGCAGCGTGGACGGCCGTAGATACACCTTC.

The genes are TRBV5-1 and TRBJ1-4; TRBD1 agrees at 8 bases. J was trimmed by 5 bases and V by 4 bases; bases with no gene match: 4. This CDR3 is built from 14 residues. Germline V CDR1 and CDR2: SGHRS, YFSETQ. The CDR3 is CASSTTGDNEKLFF. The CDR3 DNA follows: TGCGCCAGCAGCACGACAGGGGACAATGAAAAACTGTTTTTT.

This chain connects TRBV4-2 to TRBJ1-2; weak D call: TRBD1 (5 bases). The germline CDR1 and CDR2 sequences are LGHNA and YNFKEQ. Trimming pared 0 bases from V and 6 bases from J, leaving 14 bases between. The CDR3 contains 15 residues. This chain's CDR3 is CASSQDGQGINGYTF. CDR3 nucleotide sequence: TGTGCCAGCAGCCAAGATGGGCAGGGAATCAATGGCTACACCTTC.

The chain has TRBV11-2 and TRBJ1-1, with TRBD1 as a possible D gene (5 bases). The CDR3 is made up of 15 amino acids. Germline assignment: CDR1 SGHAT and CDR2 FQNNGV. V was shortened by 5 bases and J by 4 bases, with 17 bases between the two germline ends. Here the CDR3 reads CASSTGVPRTTEAFF. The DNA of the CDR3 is TGTGCCAGCAGCACGGGGGTCCCCCGTACCACTGAAGCTTTCTTT.

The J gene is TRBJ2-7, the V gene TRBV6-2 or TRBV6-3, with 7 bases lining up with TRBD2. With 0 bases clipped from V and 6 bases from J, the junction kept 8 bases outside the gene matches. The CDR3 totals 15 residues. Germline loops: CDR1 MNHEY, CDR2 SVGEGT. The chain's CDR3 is CASSYSAGDPLEQYF. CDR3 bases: TGTGCCAGCAGTTACTCCGCGGGAGACCCCCTCGAGCAGTACTTC.

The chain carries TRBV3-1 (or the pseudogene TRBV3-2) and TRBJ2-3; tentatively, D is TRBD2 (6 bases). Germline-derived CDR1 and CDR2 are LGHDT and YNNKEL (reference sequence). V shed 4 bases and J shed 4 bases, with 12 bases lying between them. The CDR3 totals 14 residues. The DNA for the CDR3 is TGTGCCAGCAGCCCGACTAGGGGCGCAGATACGCAGTATTTT. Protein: CASSPTRGADTQYF.

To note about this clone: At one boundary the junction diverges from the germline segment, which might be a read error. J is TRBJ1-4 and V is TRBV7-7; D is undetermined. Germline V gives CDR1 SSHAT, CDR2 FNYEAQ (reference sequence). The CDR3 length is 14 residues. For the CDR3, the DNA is TGTGCTAGCAGCCCGTCTGGACCTCTGGAAAAACTGTTTTTT. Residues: CASSPSGPLEKLFF. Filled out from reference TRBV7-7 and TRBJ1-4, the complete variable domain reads GAGVSQSPRYKVTKRGQDVTLRCDPISSHATLYWYQQALGQGPEFLTYFNYEAQPDKSGLPSDRFSAERPEGSISTLTIQRTEQRDSAMYRCASSPSGPLEKLFFGSGTQLSVL.

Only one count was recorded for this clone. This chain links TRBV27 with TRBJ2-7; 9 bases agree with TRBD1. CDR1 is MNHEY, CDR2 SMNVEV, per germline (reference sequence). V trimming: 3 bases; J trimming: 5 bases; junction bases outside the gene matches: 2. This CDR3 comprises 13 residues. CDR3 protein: CASSFRQGDEQYF. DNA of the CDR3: TGTGCCAGCAGTTTCCGACAGGGGGACGAGCAGTACTTC.

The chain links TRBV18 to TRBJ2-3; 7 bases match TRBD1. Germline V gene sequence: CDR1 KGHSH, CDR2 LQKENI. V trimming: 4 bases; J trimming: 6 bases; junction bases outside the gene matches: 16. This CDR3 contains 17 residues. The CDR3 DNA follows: TGTGCCAGCTCACAGTCCCCCTCGACAGGGATGGCTGATACGCAGTATTTT. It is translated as CASSQSPSTGMADTQYF.

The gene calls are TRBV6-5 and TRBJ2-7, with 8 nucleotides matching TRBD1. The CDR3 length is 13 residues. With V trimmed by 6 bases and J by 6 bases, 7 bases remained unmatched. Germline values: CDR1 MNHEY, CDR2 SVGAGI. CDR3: CASRRTGMSEQYF. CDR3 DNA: TGTGCCAGCAGACGGACAGGGATGAGCGAGCAGTACTTC.

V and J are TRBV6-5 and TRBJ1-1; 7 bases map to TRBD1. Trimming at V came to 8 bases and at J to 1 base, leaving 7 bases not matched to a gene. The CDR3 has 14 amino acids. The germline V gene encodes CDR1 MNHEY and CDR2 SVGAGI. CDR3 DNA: TGTGCCAGCGTTACTGGGACAGAGAACACTGAAGCTTTCTTT. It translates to CASVTGTENTEAFF.